A selection of T cell receptor beta chains follows, all from one sample in a study of T cells in Graves' hyperthyroidism and ophthalmopathy. TCRdb ran MiXCR on the multiplex PCR reads and lists one entry per CDR3 protein. The sample includes about half a million distinct CDR3 sequences, about 16% of them seen just once. Source material: blood. These receptor sequences come from a woman between 25 and 40 years old with Graves' ophthalmopathy. Both conserved end residues are trimmed from each CDR3.

j_gene,len,v_gene,CDR3aa
TRBJ2-7,12,TRBV9,ASSPGIAMDEQY
TRBJ2-1,12,TRBV19,ASSAVAGYNEQF
TRBJ2-1,14,TRBV27,ASGLTFTSSYNEQF
TRBJ2-5,14,TRBV27,ASSLRPQWGVIPQY
TRBJ2-7,11,TRBV29-1,SVAVAGPGEQY
TRBJ2-2,14,TRBV4-1,ASSQDSGRNTGELF
TRBJ2-3,9,TRBV30,AWSRGDTQY
TRBJ2-1,13,TRBV7-9,ASSFSAGRGNEQF
TRBJ1-6,13,TRBV4-3,ASSQGTGGGSPLH
TRBJ1-1,15,TRBV4-1,ASSQDMLGVGNTEAF
TRBJ1-4,15,TRBV19,ASSIETAPGANEKLF
TRBJ2-3,12,TRBV7-2,ASSFASSTDTQY
TRBJ2-2,14,TRBV7-3,ASSPIAGGGTGELF
TRBJ2-5,11,TRBV5-4,ASSAVGGETQY
TRBJ1-3,15,TRBV5-1,ASAQGRDSDSGNTIY
TRBJ2-1,14,TRBV5-6,ASSLAGLGTYNEQF
TRBJ2-5,14,TRBV3-1,ASSQDLETGGETQY
TRBJ2-3,12,TRBV2,ASSELAGADTQY
TRBJ2-7,14,TRBV7-9,ASSLTPDRVFYEQY
TRBJ2-7,12,TRBV29-1,SVEVAGTGVEQY
TRBJ2-4,13,TRBV12-3/TRBV12-4,ASSFPGLADNIQY
TRBJ1-1,12,TRBV7-2,ASSAIWGNTEAF
TRBJ2-2,14,TRBV15,ATSRPASGVTGELF
TRBJ2-2,13,TRBV2,ASTTTTGGSGELF
TRBJ1-1,11,TRBV20-1,SARESTNSEAF
TRBJ2-5,12,TRBV28,ASSPVGPRETQY
TRBJ2-7,15,TRBV3-1,ASSPNARTGFGYEQY
TRBJ2-3,10,TRBV20-1,SARDDADTQY
TRBJ2-3,16,TRBV4-1,ASSPPGTSETNTDTQY
TRBJ2-5,13,TRBV11-2,ASSFTRGVGETQY
TRBJ2-1,12,TRBV12-3/TRBV12-4,ASSLGWGLREQF
TRBJ2-5,11,TRBV12-3/TRBV12-4,ASWTSGQKTQY